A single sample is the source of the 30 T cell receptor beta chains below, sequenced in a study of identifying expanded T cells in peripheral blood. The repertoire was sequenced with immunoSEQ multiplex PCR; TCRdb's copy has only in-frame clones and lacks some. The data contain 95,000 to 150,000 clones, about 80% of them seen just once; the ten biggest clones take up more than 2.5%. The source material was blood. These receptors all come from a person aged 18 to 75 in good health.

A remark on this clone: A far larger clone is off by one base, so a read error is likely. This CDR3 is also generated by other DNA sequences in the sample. CDR3 protein: CASSPGETQYF. CDR3 coding DNA: TGTGCCAGCAGCCCCGGGGAGACCCAGTACTTC. The J gene is TRBJ2-5, the V gene TRBV7-2; no firm D call. Between the trimmed V and J ends, which lost 5 bases and 5 bases, there was a span of 6 bases. The CDR3 length is 11 residues. Germline assignment: CDR1 SGHTA and CDR2 FQGNSA. Drawing the rest from reference TRBV7-2 and TRBJ2-5, the complete variable domain is GAGVSQSPSNKVTEKGKDVELRCDPISGHTALYWYRQSLGQGLEFLIYFQGNSAPDKSGLPSDRFSAERTGGSVSTLTIQRTQQEDSAVYLCASSPGETQYFGPGTRLLVL.

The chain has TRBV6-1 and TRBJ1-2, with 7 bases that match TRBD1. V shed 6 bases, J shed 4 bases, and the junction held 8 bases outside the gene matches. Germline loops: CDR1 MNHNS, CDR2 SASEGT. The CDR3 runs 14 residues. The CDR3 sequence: CASSPQGPSYGYTF. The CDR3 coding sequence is TGTGCCAGCAGCCCACAGGGGCCTAGCTATGGCTACACCTTC.

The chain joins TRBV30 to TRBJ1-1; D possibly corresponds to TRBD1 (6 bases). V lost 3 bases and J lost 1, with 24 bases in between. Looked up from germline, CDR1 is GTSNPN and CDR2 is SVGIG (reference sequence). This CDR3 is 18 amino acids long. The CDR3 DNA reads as TGTGCCTGGAGCCCCTGGGCGCTAACGGGACAAACGAACACTGAAGCTTTCTTT. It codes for CAWSPWALTGQTNTEAFF.

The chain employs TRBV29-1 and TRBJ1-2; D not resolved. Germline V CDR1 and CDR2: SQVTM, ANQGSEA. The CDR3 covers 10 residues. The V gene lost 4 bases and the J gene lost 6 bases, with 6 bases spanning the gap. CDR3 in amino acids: CSVVADGYTF. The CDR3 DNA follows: TGCAGCGTTGTGGCCGATGGCTACACCTTC. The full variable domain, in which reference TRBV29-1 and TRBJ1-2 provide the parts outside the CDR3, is SAVISQKPSRDICQRGTSLTIQCQVDSQVTMMFWYRQQPGQSLTLIATANQGSEATYESGFVIDKFPISRPNLTFSTLTVSNMSPEDSSIYLCSVVADGYTFGSGTRLTVV.

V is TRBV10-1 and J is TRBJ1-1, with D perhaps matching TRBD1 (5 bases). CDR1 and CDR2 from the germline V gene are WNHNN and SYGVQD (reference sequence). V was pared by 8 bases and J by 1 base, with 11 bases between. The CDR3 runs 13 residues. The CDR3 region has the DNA TGCGCCAGCCGCTTCGGGACGAACACTGAAGCTTTCTTT. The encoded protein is CASRFGTNTEAFF.

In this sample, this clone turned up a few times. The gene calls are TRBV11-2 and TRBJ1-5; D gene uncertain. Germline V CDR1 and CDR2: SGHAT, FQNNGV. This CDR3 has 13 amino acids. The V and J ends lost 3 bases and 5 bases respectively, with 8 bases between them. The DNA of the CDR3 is TGTGCCAGCAGCTTCGCCCTGGATCAGCCCCAGCATTTT. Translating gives CASSFALDQPQHF.

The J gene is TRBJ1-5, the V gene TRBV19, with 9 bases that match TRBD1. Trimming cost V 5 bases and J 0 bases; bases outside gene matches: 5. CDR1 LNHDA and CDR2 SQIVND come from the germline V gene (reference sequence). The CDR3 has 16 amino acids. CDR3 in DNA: TGTGCCAGTAGTGGACAGGGGCCCCATAGCAATCAGCCCCAGCATTTT. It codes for CASSGQGPHSNQPQHF.

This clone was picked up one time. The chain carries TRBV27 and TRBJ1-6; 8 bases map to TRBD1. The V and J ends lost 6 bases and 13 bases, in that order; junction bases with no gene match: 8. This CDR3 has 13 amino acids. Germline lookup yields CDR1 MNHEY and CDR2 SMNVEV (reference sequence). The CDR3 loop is CASSGTGGAPLHF. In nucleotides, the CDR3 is TGTGCCAGCAGCGGAACAGGGGGTGCGCCCCTCCACTTT.

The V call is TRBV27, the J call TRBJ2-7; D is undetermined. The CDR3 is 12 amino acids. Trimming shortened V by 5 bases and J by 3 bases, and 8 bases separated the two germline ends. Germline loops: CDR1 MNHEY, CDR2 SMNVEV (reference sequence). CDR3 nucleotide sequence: TGTGCCAGCAGTCCGAAGGGCTACGAGCAGTACTTC. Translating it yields CASSPKGYEQYF.

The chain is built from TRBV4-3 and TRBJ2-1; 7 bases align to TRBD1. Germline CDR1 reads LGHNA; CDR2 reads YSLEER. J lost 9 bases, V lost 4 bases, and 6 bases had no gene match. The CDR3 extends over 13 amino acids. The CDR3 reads CASSPYRGVEQFF. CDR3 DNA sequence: TGCGCCAGCAGCCCTTACAGGGGTGTTGAGCAGTTCTTC.

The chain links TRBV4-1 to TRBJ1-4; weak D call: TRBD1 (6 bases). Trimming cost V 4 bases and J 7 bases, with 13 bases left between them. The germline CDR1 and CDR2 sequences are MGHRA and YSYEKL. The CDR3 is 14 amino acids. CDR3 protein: CASSPGAFGEKLFF. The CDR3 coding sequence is TGCGCCAGCAGCCCAGGGGCTTTCGGTGAAAAACTGTTTTTT.

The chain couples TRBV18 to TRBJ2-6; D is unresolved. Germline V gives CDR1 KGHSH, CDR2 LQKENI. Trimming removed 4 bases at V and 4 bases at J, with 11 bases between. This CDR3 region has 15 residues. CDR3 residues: CASSLMALGANVLTF. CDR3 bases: TGTGCCAGCTCACTAATGGCTCTCGGGGCCAACGTCCTGACTTTC.

The CDR3 here is CASSMRLPGDTIYF. CDR3 nucleotide sequence: TGTGCCAGTAGTATGCGGCTCCCCGGGGACACCATATATTTT. The rearrangement joins TRBV19 to TRBJ1-3; no clear D. Deletions cut 3 bases from V and 8 bases from J, with 14 bases between. In germline, CDR1 is LNHDA, CDR2 SQIVND (reference sequence). The CDR3 covers 14 residues. Looking up the rest from reference TRBV19 and TRBJ1-3 gives the full variable domain: DGGITQSPKYLFRKEGQNVTLSCEQNLNHDAMYWYRQDPGQGLRLIYYSQIVNDFQKGDIAEGYSVSREKKESFPLTVTSAQKNPTAFYLCASSMRLPGDTIYFGEGSWLTVV.

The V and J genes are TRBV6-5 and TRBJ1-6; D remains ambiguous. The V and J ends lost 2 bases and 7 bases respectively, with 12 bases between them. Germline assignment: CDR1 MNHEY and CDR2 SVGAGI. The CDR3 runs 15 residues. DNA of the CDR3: TGTGCCAGCAGTTACAGGCCGGACGCGAATTCACCCCTCCACTTT. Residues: CASSYRPDANSPLHF.

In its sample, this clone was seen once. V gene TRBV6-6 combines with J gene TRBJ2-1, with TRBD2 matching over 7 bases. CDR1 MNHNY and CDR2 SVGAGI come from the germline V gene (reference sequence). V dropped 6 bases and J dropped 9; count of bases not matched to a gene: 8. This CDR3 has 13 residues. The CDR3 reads CASSRSTSVEQFF. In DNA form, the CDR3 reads TGTGCCAGCAGCCGATCTACTAGCGTTGAGCAGTTCTTC.

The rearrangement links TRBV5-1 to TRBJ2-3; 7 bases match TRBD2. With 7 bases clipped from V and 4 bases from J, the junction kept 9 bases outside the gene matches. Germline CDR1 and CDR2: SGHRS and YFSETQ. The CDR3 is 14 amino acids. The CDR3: CASQGGLEPDTQYF. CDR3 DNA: TGCGCCAGCCAGGGAGGGCTAGAACCAGATACGCAGTATTTT.

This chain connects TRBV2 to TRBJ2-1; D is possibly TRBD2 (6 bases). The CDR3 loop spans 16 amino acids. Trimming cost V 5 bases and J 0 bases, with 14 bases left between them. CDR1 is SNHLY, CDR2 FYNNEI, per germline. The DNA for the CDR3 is TGTGCCAGCAGTCGGGAACGGGGGAACTCCTACAATGAGCAGTTCTTC. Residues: CASSRERGNSYNEQFF.

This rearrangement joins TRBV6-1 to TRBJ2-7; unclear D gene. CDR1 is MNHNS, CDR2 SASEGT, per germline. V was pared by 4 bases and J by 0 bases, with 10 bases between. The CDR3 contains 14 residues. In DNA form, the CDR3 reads TGTGCCAGCAGTGGGCGGATCAGCTCCTACGAGCAGTACTTC. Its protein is CASSGRISSYEQYF.

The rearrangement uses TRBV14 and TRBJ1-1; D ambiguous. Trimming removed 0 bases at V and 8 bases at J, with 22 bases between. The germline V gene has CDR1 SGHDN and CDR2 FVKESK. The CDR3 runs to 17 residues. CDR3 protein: CASSQDREWVGTREAFF. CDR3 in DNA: TGTGCCAGCAGCCAAGATCGAGAGTGGGTTGGCACCCGAGAAGCTTTCTTT.

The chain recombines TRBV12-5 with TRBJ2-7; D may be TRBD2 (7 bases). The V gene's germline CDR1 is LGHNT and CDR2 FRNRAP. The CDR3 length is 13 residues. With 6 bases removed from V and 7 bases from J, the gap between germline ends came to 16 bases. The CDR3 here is CASGRGAGGEQYF. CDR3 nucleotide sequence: TGTGCTAGTGGCCGGGGGGCCGGCGGAGAGCAGTACTTC.

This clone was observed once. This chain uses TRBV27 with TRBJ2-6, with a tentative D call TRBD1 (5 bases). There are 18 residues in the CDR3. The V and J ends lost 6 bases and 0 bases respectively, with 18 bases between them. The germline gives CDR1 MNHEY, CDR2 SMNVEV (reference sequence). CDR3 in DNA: TGTGCCAGCAGATCCAGACAGAGGATTAGCTCTGGGGCCAACGTCCTGACTTTC. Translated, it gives CASRSRQRISSGANVLTF.

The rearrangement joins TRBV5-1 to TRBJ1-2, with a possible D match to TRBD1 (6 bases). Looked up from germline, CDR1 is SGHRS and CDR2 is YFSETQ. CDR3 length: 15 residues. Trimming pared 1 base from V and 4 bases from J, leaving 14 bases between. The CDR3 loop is CASSLKGGHFYGYTF. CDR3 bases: TGCGCCAGCAGCTTGAAAGGGGGGCACTTCTATGGCTACACCTTC. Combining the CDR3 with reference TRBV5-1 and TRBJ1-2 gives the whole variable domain KAGVTQTPRYLIKTRGQQVTLSCSPISGHRSVSWYQQTPGQGLQFLFEYFSETQRNKGNFPGRFSGRQFSNSRSEMNVSTLELGDSALYLCASSLKGGHFYGYTFGSGTRLTVV.

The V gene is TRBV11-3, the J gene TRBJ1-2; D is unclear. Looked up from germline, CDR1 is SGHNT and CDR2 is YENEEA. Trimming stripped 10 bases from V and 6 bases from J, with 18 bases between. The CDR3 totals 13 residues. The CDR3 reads CATAGPMGHGYTF. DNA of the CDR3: TGTGCCACCGCCGGACCTATGGGCCATGGCTACACCTTC. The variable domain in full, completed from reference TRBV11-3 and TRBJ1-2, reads EAGVVQSPRYKIIEKKQPVAFWCNPISGHNTLYWYLQNLGQGPELLIRYENEEAVDDSQLPKDRFSAERLKGVDSTLKIQPAELGDSAVYLCATAGPMGHGYTFGSGTRLTVV.

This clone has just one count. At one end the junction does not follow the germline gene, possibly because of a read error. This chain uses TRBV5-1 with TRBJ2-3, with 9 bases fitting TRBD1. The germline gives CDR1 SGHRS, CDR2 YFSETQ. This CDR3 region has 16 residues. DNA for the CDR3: TGCGCCAGCAGGTTGGAAGCACAGGGGGCGGCAGATACGCAGTATTTT. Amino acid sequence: CASRLEAQGAADTQYF.

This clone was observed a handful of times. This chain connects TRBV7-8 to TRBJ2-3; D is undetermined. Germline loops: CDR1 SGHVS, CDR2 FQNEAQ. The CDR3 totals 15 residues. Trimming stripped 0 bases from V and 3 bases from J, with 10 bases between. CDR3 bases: TGTGCCAGCAGCTTAGCCCGTTCAGTAACAGATACGCAGTATTTT. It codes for CASSLARSVTDTQYF.

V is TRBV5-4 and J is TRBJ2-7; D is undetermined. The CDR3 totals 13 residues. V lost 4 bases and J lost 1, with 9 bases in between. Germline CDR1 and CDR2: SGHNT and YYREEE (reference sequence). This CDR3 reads CASSPGPSYEQYF. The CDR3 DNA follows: TGTGCCAGCAGCCCTGGGCCTTCCTACGAGCAGTACTTC.

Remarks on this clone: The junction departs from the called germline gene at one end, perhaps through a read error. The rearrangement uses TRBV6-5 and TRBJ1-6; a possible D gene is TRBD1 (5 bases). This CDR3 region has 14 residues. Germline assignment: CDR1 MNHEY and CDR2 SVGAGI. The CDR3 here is CASRDNSYNSPLHF. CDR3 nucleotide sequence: TGTGCCAGCAGGGACAACTCCTATAATTCTCCCCTCCACTTT.

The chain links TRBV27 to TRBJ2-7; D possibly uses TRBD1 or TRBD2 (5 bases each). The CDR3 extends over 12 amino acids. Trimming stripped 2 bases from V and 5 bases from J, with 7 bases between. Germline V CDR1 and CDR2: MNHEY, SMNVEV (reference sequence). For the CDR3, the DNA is TGTGCCAGCAGTTTACAGGGACACGAGCAGTACTTC. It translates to CASSLQGHEQYF.

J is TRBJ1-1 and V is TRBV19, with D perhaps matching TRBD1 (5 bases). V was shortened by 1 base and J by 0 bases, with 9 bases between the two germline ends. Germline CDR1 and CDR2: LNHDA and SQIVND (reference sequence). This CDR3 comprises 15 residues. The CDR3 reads CASSIAQGMNTEAFF. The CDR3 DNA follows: TGTGCCAGTAGTATAGCCCAGGGTATGAACACTGAAGCTTTCTTT.

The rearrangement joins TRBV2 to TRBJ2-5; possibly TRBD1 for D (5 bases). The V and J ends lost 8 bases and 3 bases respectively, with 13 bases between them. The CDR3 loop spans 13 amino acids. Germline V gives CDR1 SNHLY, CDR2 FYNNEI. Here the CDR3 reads CASGSDTKETQYF. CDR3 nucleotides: TGTGCCAGCGGATCGGACACTAAAGAGACCCAGTACTTC.